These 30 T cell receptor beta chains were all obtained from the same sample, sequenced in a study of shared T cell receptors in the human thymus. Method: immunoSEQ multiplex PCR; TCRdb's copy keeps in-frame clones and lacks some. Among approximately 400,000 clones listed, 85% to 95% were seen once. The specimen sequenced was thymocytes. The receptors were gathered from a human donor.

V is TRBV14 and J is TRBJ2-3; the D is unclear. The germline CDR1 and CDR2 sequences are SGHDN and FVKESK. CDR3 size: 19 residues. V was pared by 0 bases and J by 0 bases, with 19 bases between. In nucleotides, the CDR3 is TGTGCCAGCAGCCAAGAACGGGTTTATCCCCTACTTAGCACAGATACGCAGTATTTT. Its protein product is CASSQERVYPLLSTDTQYF.

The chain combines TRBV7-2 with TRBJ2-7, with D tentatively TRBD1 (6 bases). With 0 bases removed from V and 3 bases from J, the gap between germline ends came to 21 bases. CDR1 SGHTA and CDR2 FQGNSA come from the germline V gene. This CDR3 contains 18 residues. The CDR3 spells CASSLALVEGHLYYEQYF. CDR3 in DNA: TGTGCCAGCAGCTTAGCCTTAGTCGAGGGACACCTATACTACGAGCAGTACTTC.

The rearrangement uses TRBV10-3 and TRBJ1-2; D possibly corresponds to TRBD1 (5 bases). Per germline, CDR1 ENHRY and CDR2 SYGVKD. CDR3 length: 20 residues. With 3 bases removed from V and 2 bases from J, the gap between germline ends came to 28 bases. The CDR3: CAISDLRLGGGESGNYGYTF. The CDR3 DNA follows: TGTGCCATCAGTGACCTAAGACTTGGGGGGGGTGAGAGCGGAAACTATGGCTACACCTTC.

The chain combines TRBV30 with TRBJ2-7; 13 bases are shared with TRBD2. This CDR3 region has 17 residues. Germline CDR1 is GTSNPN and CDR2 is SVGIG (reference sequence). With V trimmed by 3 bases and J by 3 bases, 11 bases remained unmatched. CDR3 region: CAWRVGLAGERDYEQYF. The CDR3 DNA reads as TGTGCCTGGAGGGTTGGACTAGCGGGAGAAAGGGACTACGAGCAGTACTTC.

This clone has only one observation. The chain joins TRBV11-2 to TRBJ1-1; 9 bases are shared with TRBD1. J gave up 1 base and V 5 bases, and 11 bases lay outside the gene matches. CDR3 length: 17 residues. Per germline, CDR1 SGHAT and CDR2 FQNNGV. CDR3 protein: CASSPSVGDRENTEAFF. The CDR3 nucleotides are TGTGCCAGCAGCCCCTCGGTGGGGGACAGGGAGAACACTGAAGCTTTCTTT.

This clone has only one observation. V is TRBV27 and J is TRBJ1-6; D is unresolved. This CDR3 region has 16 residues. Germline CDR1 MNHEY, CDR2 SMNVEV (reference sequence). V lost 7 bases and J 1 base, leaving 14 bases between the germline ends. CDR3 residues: CASTPTVGSYNSPLHF. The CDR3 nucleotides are TGTGCCAGCACCCCTACAGTCGGGTCCTATAATTCACCCCTCCACTTT.

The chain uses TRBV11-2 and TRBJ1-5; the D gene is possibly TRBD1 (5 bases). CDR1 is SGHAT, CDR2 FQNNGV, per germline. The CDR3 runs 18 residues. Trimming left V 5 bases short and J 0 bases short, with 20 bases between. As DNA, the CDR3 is TGTGCCAGCAGCCGCTTTGTGGGGGGGGTCAATAGCAATCAGCCCCAGCATTTT. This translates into CASSRFVGGVNSNQPQHF.

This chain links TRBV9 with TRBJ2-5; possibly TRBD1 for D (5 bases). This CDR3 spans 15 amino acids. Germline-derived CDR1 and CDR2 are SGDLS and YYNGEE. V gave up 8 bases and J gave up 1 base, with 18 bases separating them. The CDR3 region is CASTPTTDSQETQYF. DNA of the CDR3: TGTGCCAGTACCCCTACAACCGACAGCCAAGAGACCCAGTACTTC.

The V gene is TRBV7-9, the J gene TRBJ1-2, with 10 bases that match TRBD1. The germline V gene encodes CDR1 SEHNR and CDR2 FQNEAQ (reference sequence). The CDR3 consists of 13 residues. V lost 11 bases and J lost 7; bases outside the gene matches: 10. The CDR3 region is CAAGDRGRRGYTF. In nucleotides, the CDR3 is TGTGCCGCGGGGGACAGGGGCCGACGTGGCTACACCTTC.

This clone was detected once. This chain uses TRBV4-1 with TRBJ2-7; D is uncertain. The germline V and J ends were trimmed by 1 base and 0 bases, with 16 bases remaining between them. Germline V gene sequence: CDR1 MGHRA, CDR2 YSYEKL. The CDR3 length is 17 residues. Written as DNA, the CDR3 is TGCGCCAGCAGCCAAGGGAAACCACAGACAAGCTCCTACGAGCAGTACTTC. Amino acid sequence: CASSQGKPQTSSYEQYF.

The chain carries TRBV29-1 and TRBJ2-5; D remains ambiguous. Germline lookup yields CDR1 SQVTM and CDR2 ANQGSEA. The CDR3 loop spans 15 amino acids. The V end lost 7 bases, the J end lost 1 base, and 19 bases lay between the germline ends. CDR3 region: CSGGSGLATQETQYF. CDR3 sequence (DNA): TGCAGCGGCGGCTCGGGCCTCGCGACCCAAGAGACCCAGTACTTC.

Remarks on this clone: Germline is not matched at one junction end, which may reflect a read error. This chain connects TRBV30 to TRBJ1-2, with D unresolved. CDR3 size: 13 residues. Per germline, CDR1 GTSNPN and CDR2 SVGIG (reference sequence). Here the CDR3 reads CAWSVDKNYSYTF. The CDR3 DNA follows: TGTGCCTGGAGTGTTGACAAAAACTATAGCTACACCTTC. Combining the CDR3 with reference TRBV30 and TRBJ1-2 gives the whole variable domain SQTIHQWPATLVQPVGSPLSLECTVEGTSNPNLYWYRQAAGRGLQLLFYSVGIGQISSEVPQNLSASRPQDRQFILSSKKLLLSDSGFYLCAWSVDKNYSYTFGSGTRLTVV.

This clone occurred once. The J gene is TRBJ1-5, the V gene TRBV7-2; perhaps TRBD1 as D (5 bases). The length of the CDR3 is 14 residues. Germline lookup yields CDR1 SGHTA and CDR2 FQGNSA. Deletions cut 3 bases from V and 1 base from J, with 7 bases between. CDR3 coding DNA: TGTGCCAGCAGCTTTAAGGGGAGCAATCAGCCCCAGCATTTT. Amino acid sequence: CASSFKGSNQPQHF.

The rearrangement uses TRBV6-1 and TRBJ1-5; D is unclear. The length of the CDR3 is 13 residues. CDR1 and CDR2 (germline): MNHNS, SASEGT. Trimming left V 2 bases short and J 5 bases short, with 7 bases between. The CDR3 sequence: CASSEIWHQPQHF. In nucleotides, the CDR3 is TGTGCCAGCAGTGAAATATGGCATCAGCCCCAGCATTTT.

The CDR3 DNA reads as TGTGCCAGCAGCTCCGATTGGGGACCCACGACCAAAAACATTCAGTACTTC. This codes for CASSSDWGPTTKNIQYF. This chain uses TRBV7-9 with TRBJ2-4, with D perhaps given as TRBD1 or TRBD2 (5 bases each). V lost 4 bases and J 2 bases, leaving 18 bases between the germline ends. Looked up from germline, CDR1 is SEHNR and CDR2 is FQNEAQ (reference sequence). The CDR3 spans 17 residues.

For the CDR3, the DNA is TGCAGCGTTGAAGGGGAAGGGGGCGGGTGGGACACTGAAGCTTTCTTT. Its protein product is CSVEGEGGGWDTEAFF. This chain connects TRBV29-1 to TRBJ1-1; 7 nucleotides match TRBD1. CDR1 and CDR2 (germline): SQVTM, ANQGSEA. The CDR3 covers 16 residues. With V trimmed by 1 base and J by 3 bases, 11 bases remained unmatched. Full variable domain (missing parts from reference TRBV29-1 and TRBJ1-1): SAVISQKPSRDICQRGTSLTIQCQVDSQVTMMFWYRQQPGQSLTLIATANQGSEATYESGFVIDKFPISRPNLTFSTLTVSNMSPEDSSIYLCSVEGEGGGWDTEAFFGQGTRLTVV.

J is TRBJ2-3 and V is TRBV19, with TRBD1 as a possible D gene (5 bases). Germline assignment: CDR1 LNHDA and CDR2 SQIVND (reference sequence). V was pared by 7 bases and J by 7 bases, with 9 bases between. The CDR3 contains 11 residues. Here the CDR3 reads CASTMGHTQYF. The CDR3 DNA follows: TGTGCCAGTACTATGGGGCATACGCAGTATTTT.

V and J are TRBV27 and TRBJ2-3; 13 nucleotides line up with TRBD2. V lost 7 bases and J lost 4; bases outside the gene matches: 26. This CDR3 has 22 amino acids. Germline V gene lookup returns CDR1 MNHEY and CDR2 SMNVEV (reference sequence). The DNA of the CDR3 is TGTGCCAGCAAGATAGGCCAGCAGTTTAGACAGTTACTAGCGGGAGGGGCAGATACGCAGTATTTT. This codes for CASKIGQQFRQLLAGGADTQYF.

CDR3 residues: CASKPGRGGKTRDEQYF. The CDR3 nucleotides are TGTGCCAGCAAACCTGGCAGGGGGGGTAAGACACGCGACGAGCAGTACTTC. The rearrangement uses TRBV27 and TRBJ2-7, with D perhaps matching TRBD1 or TRBD2 (7 bases each). Per germline, CDR1 MNHEY and CDR2 SMNVEV (reference sequence). V lost 7 bases and J 5 bases, leaving 27 bases between the germline ends. The CDR3 has 17 residues.

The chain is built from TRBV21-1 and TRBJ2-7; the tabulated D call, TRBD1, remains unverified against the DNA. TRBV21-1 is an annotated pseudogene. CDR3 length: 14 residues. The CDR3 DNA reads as TGTGCCTTCCTGAGACAGGGTCGGTTGAACGAGCAGTACTTC. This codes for CAFLRQGRLNEQYF.

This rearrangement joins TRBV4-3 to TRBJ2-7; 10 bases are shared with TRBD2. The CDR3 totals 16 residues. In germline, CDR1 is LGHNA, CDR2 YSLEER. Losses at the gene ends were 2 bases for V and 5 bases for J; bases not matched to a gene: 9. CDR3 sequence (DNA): TGCGCCAGCAGCCAAACCAGAGCTAGCGGGAGACACGAGCAGTACTTC. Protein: CASSQTRASGRHEQYF.

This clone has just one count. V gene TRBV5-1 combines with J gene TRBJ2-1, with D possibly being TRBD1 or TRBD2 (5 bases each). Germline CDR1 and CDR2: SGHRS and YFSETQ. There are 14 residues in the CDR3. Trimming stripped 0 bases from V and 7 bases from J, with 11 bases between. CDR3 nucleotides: TGCGCCAGCAGCTTGGTCGGGGACCCAAATGAGCAGTTCTTC. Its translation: CASSLVGDPNEQFF.

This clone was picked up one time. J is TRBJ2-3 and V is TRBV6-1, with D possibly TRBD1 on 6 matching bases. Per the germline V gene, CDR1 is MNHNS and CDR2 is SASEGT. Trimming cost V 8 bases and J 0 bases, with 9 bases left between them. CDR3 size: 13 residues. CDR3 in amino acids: CASRDTSTDTQYF. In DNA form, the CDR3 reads TGTGCCAGCCGGGACACGAGCACAGATACGCAGTATTTT.

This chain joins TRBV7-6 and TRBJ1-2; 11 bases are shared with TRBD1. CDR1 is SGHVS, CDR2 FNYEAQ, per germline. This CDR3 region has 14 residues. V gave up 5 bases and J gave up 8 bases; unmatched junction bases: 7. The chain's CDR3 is CASSPGQGAGGYTF. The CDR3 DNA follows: TGTGCCAGCAGCCCCGGACAGGGGGCGGGGGGCTACACCTTC.

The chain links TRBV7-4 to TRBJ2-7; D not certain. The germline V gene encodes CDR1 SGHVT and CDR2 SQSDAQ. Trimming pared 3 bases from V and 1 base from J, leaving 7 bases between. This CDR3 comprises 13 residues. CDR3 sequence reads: CASSFKGSYEQYF. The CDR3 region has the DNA TGTGCCAGCAGCTTTAAGGGATCCTACGAGCAGTACTTC. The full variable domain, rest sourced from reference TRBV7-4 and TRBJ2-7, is GAGVSQSPRYKVAKRGRDVALRCDSISGHVTLYWYRQTLGQGSEVLTYSQSDAQRDKSGRPSGRFSAERPERSVSTLKIQRTEQGDSAVYLCASSFKGSYEQYFGPGTRLTVT.

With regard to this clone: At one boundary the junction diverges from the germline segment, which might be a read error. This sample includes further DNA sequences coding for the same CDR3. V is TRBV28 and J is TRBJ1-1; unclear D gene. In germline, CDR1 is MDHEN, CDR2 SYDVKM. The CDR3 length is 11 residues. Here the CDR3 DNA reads TGCGCCAGCAGTCCGAACACTGAAGCTTTCTTT. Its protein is CASSPNTEAFF.

Written as DNA, the CDR3 is TGTGCCAGCAGCCCCGGTCCTGGGTTGGCAGGAGATCAGCCCCAGCATTTT. It translates to CASSPGPGLAGDQPQHF. The chain links TRBV5-6 to TRBJ1-5, with unresolved D. CDR3 length equals 17 residues. Per the germline V gene, CDR1 is SGHDT and CDR2 is YYEEEE. Trimming pared 4 bases from V and 5 bases from J, leaving 22 bases between. Supplemented by reference TRBV5-6 and TRBJ1-5, the full variable domain reads DAGVTQSPTHLIKTRGQQVTLRCSPKSGHDTVSWYQQALGQGPQFIFQYYEEEERQRGNFPDRFSGHQFPNYSSELNVNALLLGDSALYLCASSPGPGLAGDQPQHFGDGTRLSIL.

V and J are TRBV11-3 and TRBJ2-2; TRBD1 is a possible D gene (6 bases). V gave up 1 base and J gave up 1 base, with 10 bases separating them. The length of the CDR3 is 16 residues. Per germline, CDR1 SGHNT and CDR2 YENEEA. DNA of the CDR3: TGTGCCAGCAGCTTAGCACCACAGGGGAACACCGGGGAGCTGTTTTTT. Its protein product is CASSLAPQGNTGELFF. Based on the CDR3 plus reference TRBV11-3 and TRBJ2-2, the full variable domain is EAGVVQSPRYKIIEKKQPVAFWCNPISGHNTLYWYLQNLGQGPELLIRYENEEAVDDSQLPKDRFSAERLKGVDSTLKIQPAELGDSAVYLCASSLAPQGNTGELFFGEGSRLTVL.

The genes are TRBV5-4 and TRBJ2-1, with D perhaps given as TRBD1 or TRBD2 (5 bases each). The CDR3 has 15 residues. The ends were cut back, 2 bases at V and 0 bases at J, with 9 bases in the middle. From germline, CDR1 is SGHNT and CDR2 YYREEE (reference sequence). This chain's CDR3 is CASSFRDHSYNEQFF. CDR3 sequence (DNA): TGTGCCAGCAGCTTCAGGGACCACTCCTACAATGAGCAGTTCTTC.

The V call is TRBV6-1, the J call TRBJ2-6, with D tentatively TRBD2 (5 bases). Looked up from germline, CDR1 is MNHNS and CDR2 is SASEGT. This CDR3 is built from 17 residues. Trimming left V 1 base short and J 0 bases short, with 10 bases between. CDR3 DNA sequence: TGTGCCAGCAGTGAAGATGGACTTCACTCTGGGGCCAACGTCCTGACTTTC. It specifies CASSEDGLHSGANVLTF.